Listed below are T cell receptor beta chains from one sample, sequenced in a study of T cells in narcolepsy. Sequencing was performed with immunoSEQ multiplex PCR; in TCRdb, only in-frame clones are kept and a portion is missing. The sample records more than 20,000 clones, 92% being singletons. Sample: CD45RA- memory CD4+ T cells from PBMCs. The receptors shown here come from a human donor with narcolepsy. CDR3s include the opening cysteine and the closing phenylalanine or tryptophan. The D gene is left open where the match is weak.

j_call | v_call | d_call | cdr3_nt | cdr3_aa
TRBJ2-1 | TRBV25-1 | . | TGTGCCAGCAGTGAATTCCCCGGGTCCAATGAGCAGTTCTTC | CASSEFPGSNEQFF
TRBJ2-1 | TRBV7-3 | . | TGTGCCAGCAGCTCCTATGGGAGCGGTTCCTACAATGAGCAGTTCTTC | CASSSYGSGSYNEQFF
TRBJ2-1 | TRBV28 | . | TGTGCCAGCAGTTCAGCCAGGGAGCAGTTCTTC | CASSSAREQFF
TRBJ1-3 | TRBV6-1 | . | TGTGCCAGCAGTATCGGGGATTCTGGAAACACCATATATTTT | CASSIGDSGNTIYF
TRBJ2-1 | TRBV5-1 | TRBD2 | TGCGCCAGCAGGTTTAGCGAGCGGGAGTATTGGAATGAGCAGTTCTTC | CASRFSEREYWNEQFF
TRBJ1-2 | TRBV7-9 | TRBD1 | TGTGCCAGCAGCCCAGGACAGGTGGGCGGCTACACCTTC | CASSPGQVGGYTF
TRBJ1-5 | TRBV6-1 | TRBD1 | TGTGCCATCCGACAGGGGAAGAGCAATCAGCCCCAGCATTTT | CAIRQGKSNQPQHF
TRBJ2-7 | TRBV4-1 | . | TGCGCCAGCAGCCAAAGGGCTCAATACTACGAGCAGTACTTC | CASSQRAQYYEQYF
TRBJ2-1 | TRBV6-1 | TRBD2 | TGTGCCAGCAGTCTAGCGGGAGACTACAATGAGCAGTTCTTC | CASSLAGDYNEQFF
TRBJ2-5 | TRBV7-9 | . | TGTGCCAGCAGCTTAGTAAGGACGGAAGAGACCCAGTACTTC | CASSLVRTEETQYF
TRBJ2-7 | TRBV6-6 | TRBD1 | TGTGCCAGCAGTCGGGACAGCTACGAGCAGTACTTC | CASSRDSYEQYF